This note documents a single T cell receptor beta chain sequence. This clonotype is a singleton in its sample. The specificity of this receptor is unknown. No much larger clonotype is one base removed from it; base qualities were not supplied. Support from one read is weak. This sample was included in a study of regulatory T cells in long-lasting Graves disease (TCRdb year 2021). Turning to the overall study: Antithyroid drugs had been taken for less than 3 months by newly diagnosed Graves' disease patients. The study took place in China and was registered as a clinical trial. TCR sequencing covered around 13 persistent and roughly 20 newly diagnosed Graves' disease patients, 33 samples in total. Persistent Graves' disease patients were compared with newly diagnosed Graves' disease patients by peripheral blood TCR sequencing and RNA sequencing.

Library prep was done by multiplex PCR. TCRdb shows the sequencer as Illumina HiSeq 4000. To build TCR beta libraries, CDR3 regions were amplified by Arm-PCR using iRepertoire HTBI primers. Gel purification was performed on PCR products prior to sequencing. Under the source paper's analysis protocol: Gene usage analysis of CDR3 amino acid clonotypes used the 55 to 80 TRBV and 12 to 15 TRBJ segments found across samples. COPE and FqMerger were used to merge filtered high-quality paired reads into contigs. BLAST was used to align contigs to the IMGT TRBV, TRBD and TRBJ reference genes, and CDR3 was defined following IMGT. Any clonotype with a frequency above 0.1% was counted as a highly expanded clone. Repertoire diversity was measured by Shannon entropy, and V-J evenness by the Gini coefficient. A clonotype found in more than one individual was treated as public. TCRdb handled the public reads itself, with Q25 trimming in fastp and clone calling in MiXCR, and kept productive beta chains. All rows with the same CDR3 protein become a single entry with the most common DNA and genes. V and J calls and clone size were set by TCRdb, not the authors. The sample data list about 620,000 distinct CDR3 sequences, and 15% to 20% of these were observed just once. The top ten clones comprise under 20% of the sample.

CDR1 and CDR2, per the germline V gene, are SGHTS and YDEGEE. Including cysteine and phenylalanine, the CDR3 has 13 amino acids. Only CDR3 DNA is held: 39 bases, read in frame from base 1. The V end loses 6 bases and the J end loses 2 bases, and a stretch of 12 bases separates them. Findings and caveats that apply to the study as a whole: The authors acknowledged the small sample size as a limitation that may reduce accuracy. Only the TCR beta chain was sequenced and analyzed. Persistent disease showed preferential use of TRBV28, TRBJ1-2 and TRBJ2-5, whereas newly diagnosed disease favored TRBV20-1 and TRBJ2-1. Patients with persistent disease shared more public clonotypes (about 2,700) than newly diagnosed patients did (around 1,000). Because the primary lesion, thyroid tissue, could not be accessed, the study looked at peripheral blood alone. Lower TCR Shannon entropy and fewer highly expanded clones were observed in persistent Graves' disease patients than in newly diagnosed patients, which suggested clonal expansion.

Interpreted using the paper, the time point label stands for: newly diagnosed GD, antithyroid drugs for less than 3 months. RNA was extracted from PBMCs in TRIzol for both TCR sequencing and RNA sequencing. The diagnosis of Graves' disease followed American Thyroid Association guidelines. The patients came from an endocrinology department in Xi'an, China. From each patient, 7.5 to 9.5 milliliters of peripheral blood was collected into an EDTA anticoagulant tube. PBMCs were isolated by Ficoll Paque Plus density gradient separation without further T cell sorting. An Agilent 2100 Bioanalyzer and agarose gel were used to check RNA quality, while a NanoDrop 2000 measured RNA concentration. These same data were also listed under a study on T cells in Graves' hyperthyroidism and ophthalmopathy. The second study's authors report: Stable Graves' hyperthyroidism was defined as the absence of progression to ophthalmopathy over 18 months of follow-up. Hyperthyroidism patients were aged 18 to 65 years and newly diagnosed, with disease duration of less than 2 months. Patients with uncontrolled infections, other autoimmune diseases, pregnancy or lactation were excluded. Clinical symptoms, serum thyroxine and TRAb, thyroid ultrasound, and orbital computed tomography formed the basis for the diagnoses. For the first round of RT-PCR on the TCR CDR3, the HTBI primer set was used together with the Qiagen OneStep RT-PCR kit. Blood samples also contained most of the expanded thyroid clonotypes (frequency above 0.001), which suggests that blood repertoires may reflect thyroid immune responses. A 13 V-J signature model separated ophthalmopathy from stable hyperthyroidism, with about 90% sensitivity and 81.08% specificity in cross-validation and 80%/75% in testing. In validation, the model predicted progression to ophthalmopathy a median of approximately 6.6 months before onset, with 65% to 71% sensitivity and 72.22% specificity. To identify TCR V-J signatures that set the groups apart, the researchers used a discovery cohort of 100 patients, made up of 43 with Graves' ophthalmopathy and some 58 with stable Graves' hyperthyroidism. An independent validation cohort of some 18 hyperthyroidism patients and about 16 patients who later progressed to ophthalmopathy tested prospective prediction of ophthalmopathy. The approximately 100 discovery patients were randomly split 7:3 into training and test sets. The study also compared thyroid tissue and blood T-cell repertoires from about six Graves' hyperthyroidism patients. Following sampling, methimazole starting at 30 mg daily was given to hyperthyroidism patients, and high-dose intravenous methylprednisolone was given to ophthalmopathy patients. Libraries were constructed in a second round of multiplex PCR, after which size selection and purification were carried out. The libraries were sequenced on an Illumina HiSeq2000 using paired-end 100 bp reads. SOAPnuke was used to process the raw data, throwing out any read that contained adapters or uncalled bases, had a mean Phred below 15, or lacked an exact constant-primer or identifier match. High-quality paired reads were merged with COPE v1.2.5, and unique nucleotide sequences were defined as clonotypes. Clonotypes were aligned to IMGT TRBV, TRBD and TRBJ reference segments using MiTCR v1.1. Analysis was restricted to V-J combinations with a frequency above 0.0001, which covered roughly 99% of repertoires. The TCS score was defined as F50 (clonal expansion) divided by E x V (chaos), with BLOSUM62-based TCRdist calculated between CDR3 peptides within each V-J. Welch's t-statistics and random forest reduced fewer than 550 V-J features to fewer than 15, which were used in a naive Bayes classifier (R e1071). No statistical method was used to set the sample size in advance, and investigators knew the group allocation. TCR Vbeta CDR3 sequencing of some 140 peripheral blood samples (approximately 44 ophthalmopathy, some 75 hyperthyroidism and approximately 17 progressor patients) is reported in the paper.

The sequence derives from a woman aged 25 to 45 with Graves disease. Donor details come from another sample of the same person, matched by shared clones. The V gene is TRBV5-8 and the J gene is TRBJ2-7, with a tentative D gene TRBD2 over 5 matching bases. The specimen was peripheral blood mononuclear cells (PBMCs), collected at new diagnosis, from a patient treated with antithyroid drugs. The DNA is TGTGCCAGCATGCGCGGAGGCACCTACGAGCAGTACTTC. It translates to CASMRGGTYEQYF.